Each of the 21 T cell receptor beta chains below was sequenced from the same sample in a study of Graves' ophthalmopathy and Graves' hyperthyroidism. The authors amplified TCR beta CDR3 regions from RNA transcripts. The first round was an RT-PCR with HTBI primers, and the second round was a multiplex PCR. MiXCR, run by TCRdb on the multiplex PCR reads, gives a single entry per CDR3 protein. The data contain around 660,000 distinct CDR3 sequences, about two fifths of them singletons. The sample comprised peripheral blood. The receptors originated from an adult man with Graves' ophthalmopathy.

The chain links TRBV7-9 to TRBJ1-4; 7 nucleotides align to TRBD1. The CDR3 loop spans 16 amino acids. Germline CDR1 and CDR2: SEHNR and FQNEAQ (reference sequence). V was clipped by 5 bases and J by 5 bases; unmatched bases: 11. The CDR3 reads CASSPGPGQRNEKLFF. CDR3 sequence (DNA): TGTGCCAGCAGCCCCGGGCCGGGACAGCGAAATGAAAAACTGTTTTTT.

Points on this clonotype: A much larger clone differs from this one at a single base, so this may be a read error. V usage is TRBV7-9 and J usage is TRBJ1-1; D gene ambiguous. Germline V gene sequence: CDR1 SEHNR, CDR2 FQNEAQ (reference sequence). This CDR3 is built from 14 residues. Trimming took 2 bases from V and 7 from J, leaving 14 bases between them. CDR3 nucleotide sequence: TGTGCCAGCAGCTTACCGCAGGAAGAGGATGAAGCTTTCTTT. Protein: CASSLPQEEDEAFF. The full variable domain, completed using reference TRBV7-9 and TRBJ1-1, is DTGVSQNPRHKITKRGQNVTFRCDPISEHNRLYWYRQTLGQGPEFLTYFQNEAQLEKSRLLSDRFSAERPKGSFSTLEIQRTEQGDSAMYLCASSLPQEEDEAFFGQGTRLTVV.

The table lists this clonotype with many counts. The V and J genes are TRBV29-1 and TRBJ2-5, with D perhaps TRBD1 (5 bases). CDR1 and CDR2 from the germline V gene are SQVTM and ANQGSEA. The CDR3 is 14 residues long. Trimming left V 1 base short and J 2 bases short, with 11 bases between. The CDR3 nucleotides read TGCAGCGTTGAAGTTAGGGGCCGGCAAGAGACCCAGTACTTC. Its protein product is CSVEVRGRQETQYF.

The V and J genes are TRBV6-4 and TRBJ1-4; 11 bases align to TRBD1. This CDR3 has 14 amino acids. V gave up 2 bases and J gave up 7 bases; unmatched junction bases: 0. Germline CDR1 and CDR2: MRHNA and SNTAGT. CDR3 sequence (DNA): TGTGCCAGCAGTGACGGGACAGGGGGTGAAAAACTGTTTTTT. It is translated as CASSDGTGGEKLFF.

The rearrangement uses TRBV5-5 and TRBJ2-5, with D tentatively TRBD2 (5 bases). The CDR3 consists of 13 residues. V lost 4 bases to trimming and J lost 5 bases, with 12 bases between them. Looked up from germline, CDR1 is SGHKS and CDR2 is YYEKEE (reference sequence). In DNA form, the CDR3 reads TGTGCCAGCAGCCGGGGTTCTAGGGAGACCCAGTACTTC. Translation: CASSRGSRETQYF.

The rearrangement joins TRBV5-1 to TRBJ1-1; D remains ambiguous. This CDR3 has 13 residues. Trimming stripped 2 bases from V and 0 bases from J, with 5 bases between. The germline gives CDR1 SGHRS, CDR2 YFSETQ. CDR3 in amino acids: CASSFNMNTEAFF. DNA for the CDR3: TGCGCCAGCAGCTTTAATATGAACACTGAAGCTTTCTTT.

This clonotype appeared many times. The V and J genes are TRBV3-1 and TRBJ2-5, with TRBD1 matching over 8 bases. Per the germline V gene, CDR1 is LGHDT and CDR2 is YNNKEL (reference sequence). Germline trimming cut 3 bases from V and 5 bases from J; bases unmatched to any gene: 5. This CDR3 region has 14 residues. The CDR3 DNA is TGTGCCAGCAGCCAGAACCGGGACAGGGAGACCCAGTACTTC. Amino acids: CASSQNRDRETQYF.

The sample holds a few counts of this clonotype. The chain couples TRBV12-3 or TRBV12-4 to TRBJ1-5; TRBD1 might be the D (6 bases). V shed 8 bases and J shed 4 bases, with 21 bases lying between them. This CDR3 contains 16 residues. DNA of the CDR3: TGTGCCAGCCAGTACGGGGGCCCTATAGGGAATCAGCCCCAGCATTTT. This encodes CASQYGGPIGNQPQHF.

This clonotype was seen repeatedly, ten times or more. This chain joins TRBV7-9 and TRBJ2-2; perhaps TRBD2 as D (6 bases). The CDR3 covers 17 residues. Deletions cut 1 base from V and 1 base from J, with 13 bases between. Germline CDR1 reads SEHNR; CDR2 reads FQNEAQ (reference sequence). CDR3 bases: TGTGCCAGCAGCTTAGGAGGGAGGACTGGGAACACCGGGGAGCTGTTTTTT. Translated: CASSLGGRTGNTGELFF. Combining the CDR3 with reference TRBV7-9 and TRBJ2-2 gives the whole variable domain DTGVSQNPRHKITKRGQNVTFRCDPISEHNRLYWYRQTLGQGPEFLTYFQNEAQLEKSRLLSDRFSAERPKGSFSTLEIQRTEQGDSAMYLCASSLGGRTGNTGELFFGEGSRLTVL.

The chain couples TRBV6-5 to TRBJ2-2, with D maybe TRBD2 (5 bases). Between the trimmed V and J ends, which lost 0 bases and 6 bases, there was a span of 17 bases. Germline V gene lookup returns CDR1 MNHEY and CDR2 SVGAGI. The CDR3 spans 17 residues. The CDR3 nucleotides read TGTGCCAGCAGTTACTCTTCCGGGGAATTCTCACCCGGGGAGCTGTTTTTT. Its protein is CASSYSSGEFSPGELFF.

This rearrangement joins TRBV19 to TRBJ1-5; 10 nucleotides line up with TRBD1. Germline V gives CDR1 LNHDA, CDR2 SQIVND (reference sequence). This CDR3 has 13 residues. V was clipped by 5 bases and J by 14 bases; unmatched bases: 9. CDR3 sequence: CASSQDRGQYEHF. CDR3 DNA sequence: TGTGCCAGTAGTCAAGACAGGGGGCAGTACGAGCATTTT.

The rearrangement links TRBV29-1 to TRBJ1-2; 9 positions agree with TRBD1. The CDR3 runs to 13 residues. Per the germline V gene, CDR1 is SQVTM and CDR2 is ANQGSEA. Losses at the gene ends were 8 bases for V and 0 bases for J; bases not matched to a gene: 4. The CDR3 region has the DNA TGCAGCAGTACAGGGGGCGCTAACTATGGCTACACCTTC. As protein: CSSTGGANYGYTF.

This clonotype was observed many times. The chain joins TRBV7-6 to TRBJ1-2, with D tentatively TRBD1 (5 bases). Germline V lookup: CDR1 SGHVS, CDR2 FNYEAQ. V was shortened by 5 bases and J by 4 bases, with 11 bases between the two germline ends. The CDR3 runs 13 residues. CDR3 sequence (DNA): TGTGCCAGCAGCCCGCGGGACGCCTATGGCTACACCTTC. Protein product: CASSPRDAYGYTF.

A single count supports this clonotype. The J gene is TRBJ2-7, the V gene TRBV9; 7 bases are shared with TRBD1. J lost 8 bases, V lost 3 bases, and 8 bases had no gene match. The CDR3 spans 13 residues. Germline CDR1 is SGDLS and CDR2 is YYNGEE. CDR3 DNA sequence: TGTGCCAGCAGCGGACAGGGTTTCGGCAAGCAGTACTTC. It codes for CASSGQGFGKQYF.

The sample holds one count of this clonotype. The chain is built from TRBV15 and TRBJ1-6; 9 nucleotides agree with TRBD1. V lost 1 base to trimming and J lost 13 bases; unmatched junction nucleotides: 8. This CDR3 region has 15 residues. In germline, CDR1 is LNHNV, CDR2 YYDKDF (reference sequence). The CDR3 DNA is TGTGCCACCAGCAGAGTGAGGACAGGGGAAACTCCCCTCCACTTT. It is translated as CATSRVRTGETPLHF. The full variable domain, with the rest looked up from reference TRBV15 and TRBJ1-6, is DAMVIQNPRYQVTQFGKPVTLSCSQTLNHNVMYWYQQKSSQAPKLLFHYYDKDFNNEADTPDNFQSRRPNTSFCFLDIRSPGLGDTAMYLCATSRVRTGETPLHFGNGTRLTVT.

In this sample, this clonotype turned up many times. The rearrangement joins TRBV19 to TRBJ1-4; D may be TRBD1 (5 bases). The CDR3 is made up of 14 amino acids. The V gene lost 7 bases and the J gene lost 7 bases, with 16 bases spanning the gap. Germline CDR1 reads LNHDA; CDR2 reads SQIVND (reference sequence). CDR3 sequence (DNA): TGTGCCAGTAATCTGGGGCAGGGTGGTGAAAAACTGTTTTTT. As protein: CASNLGQGGEKLFF.

This sequence joins TRBV29-1 and TRBJ1-2; possible D gene TRBD1, 6 bases. CDR1 SQVTM and CDR2 ANQGSEA come from the germline V gene. Trimming removed 8 bases at V and 7 bases at J, with 14 bases between. This CDR3 region has 11 residues. The CDR3 coding sequence is TGCAGCTCGGGAGGGGGACGTGGCTACACCTTC. Its translation is CSSGGGRGYTF.

This clonotype occurred many times. This chain uses TRBV7-9 with TRBJ1-4; D remains unclear. The CDR3 covers 15 residues. V was cut by 1 base and J by 3 bases, with 9 bases left in between. Germline V gives CDR1 SEHNR, CDR2 FQNEAQ (reference sequence). The CDR3 here is CASSLEAASNEKLFF. DNA of the CDR3: TGTGCCAGCAGCTTAGAAGCGGCTTCTAATGAAAAACTGTTTTTT. The full variable domain, completed using reference TRBV7-9 and TRBJ1-4, is DTGVSQNPRHKITKRGQNVTFRCDPISEHNRLYWYRQTLGQGPEFLTYFQNEAQLEKSRLLSDRFSAERPKGSFSTLEIQRTEQGDSAMYLCASSLEAASNEKLFFGSGTQLSVL.

This clonotype was seen a few times. The chain recombines TRBV9 with TRBJ2-7; weak D call: TRBD2 (5 bases). Trimming removed 5 bases from V and 3 bases from J, with 15 bases in between. CDR1 and CDR2 (germline): SGDLS, YYNGEE. The CDR3 extends over 14 amino acids. CDR3 sequence (DNA): TGTGCCAGCAGTTTTAGCGCCAAAGGCTACGAGCAGTACTTC. Translation gives CASSFSAKGYEQYF.

On this clonotype: This is likely a read error, given that the CDR3 carries no conserved phenylalanine or tryptophan at its end. The limits of the CDR3 on the DNA are not certain, so only TCRdb's listed CDR3 is given. The chain has TRBV9 and TRBJ2-7. Both ends counted, the CDR3 spans 11 residues. Germline assignment: CDR1 SGDLS and CDR2 YYNGEE. CDR3 sequence reads: CASLGSPSLEY.

The chain recombines TRBV7-8 with TRBJ1-2; TRBD1 matches 9 bases. This CDR3 has 15 residues. The ends lost 2 bases at V and 5 bases at J; junction bases unmatched: 6. The germline V gene encodes CDR1 SGHVS and CDR2 FQNEAQ. DNA for the CDR3: TGTGCCAGCAGCTTACCCGGACAGGGGCCGTATGGCTACACCTTC. Its translation is CASSLPGQGPYGYTF.